Listed here are 9 T cell receptor beta chains from one sample, sequenced in a study of spatial heterogeneity in lung cancer. Time point denoted: blood at routine non-recurrence follow-up after resection. MiXCR, applied by TCRdb to the 5' RACE reads, yields one record per CDR3 protein. The top ten hold roughly 32% of the sample, which has about 47,000 distinct CDR3 sequences, 12% seen once. The sample in question was PBMCs, obtained at follow-up. The origin of the receptors is a male donor with early-stage non-small cell lung cancer.

In this sample, this clonotype turned up many times. The rearrangement joins TRBV7-9 to TRBJ1-2; 7 bases fit TRBD1. The V gene end was trimmed by 5 bases and the J gene end by 9 bases; junction bases not matched to a gene: 6. The CDR3 is 12 residues long. Germline assignment: CDR1 SEHNR and CDR2 FQNEAQ (reference sequence). CDR3 in DNA: TGTGCCAGCAGCGACAGGGAAGAGCGCTACACCTTC. It specifies CASSDREERYTF.

This chain links TRBV12-3 or TRBV12-4 with TRBJ1-5; D is possibly TRBD1 (6 bases). The V end lost 6 bases, the J end lost 0 bases, and 12 bases lay between the germline ends. The CDR3 consists of 15 residues. CDR3 sequence: CASRPAGASNQPQHF. CDR3 in DNA: TGTGCCAGCAGACCCGCGGGGGCTAGCAATCAGCCCCAGCATTTT.

This clonotype occurred a few times. CDR3 bases: TGTGCCAGCTCAGTGGCCCGTGGGGGGCCCCTCGCGAAGCAGTACTTC. It specifies CASSVARGGPLAKQYF. The chain is built from TRBV2 and TRBJ2-7, with D possibly being TRBD1 or TRBD2 (6 bases each). V lost 8 bases and J lost 8, with 28 bases in between. Germline V gene lookup returns CDR1 SNHLY and CDR2 FYNNEI. This CDR3 has 16 residues.

This clonotype occurred many times. The chain combines TRBV30 with TRBJ1-2; TRBD1 agrees at 9 bases. CDR3 length: 13 residues. Germline CDR1 GTSNPN, CDR2 SVGIG (reference sequence). Trimming cost V 3 bases and J 8 bases; bases outside gene matches: 7. CDR3 in DNA: TGTGCCTGGAGGGGACAGGGCCATGGGGGCTACACCTTC. As protein: CAWRGQGHGGYTF.

This clonotype was detected many times. The chain joins TRBV14 to TRBJ2-3; 8 nucleotides agree with TRBD1. The trim removed 2 bases at V and 1 base at J, leaving 5 bases unmatched. The length of the CDR3 is 16 residues. Germline CDR1 is SGHDN and CDR2 is FVKESK. In DNA form, the CDR3 reads TGTGCCAGCAGCCAACCCCTGACAGGGGGCACAGATACGCAGTATTTT. Translated: CASSQPLTGGTDTQYF.

This clonotype was detected many times. This rearrangement joins TRBV20-1 to TRBJ2-5; TRBD1 matches 8 bases. The CDR3 loop spans 14 amino acids. Per the germline V gene, CDR1 is DFQATT and CDR2 is SNEGSKA (reference sequence). V lost 6 bases, J lost 5 bases, and 11 bases stayed unmatched. DNA of the CDR3: TGCAGTGCCCCCCCCCCGACAGGGGAGGAGACCCAGTACTTC. Amino acids: CSAPPPTGEETQYF.

This clonotype was recorded a few times. J is TRBJ2-3 and V is TRBV14; no clear D. Germline values: CDR1 SGHDN, CDR2 FVKESK. This CDR3 region has 15 residues. Trimming stripped 1 base from V and 0 bases from J, with 8 bases between. CDR3 coding DNA: TGTGCCAGCAGCCAAGGCTTCTTTAGCACAGATACGCAGTATTTT. Protein sequence: CASSQGFFSTDTQYF. The full variable domain, in which reference TRBV14 and TRBJ2-3 provide the parts outside the CDR3, is EAGVTQFPSHSVIEKGQTVTLRCDPISGHDNLYWYRRVMGKEIKFLLHFVKESKQDESGMPNNRFLAERTGGTYSTLKVQPAELEDSGVYFCASSQGFFSTDTQYFGPGTRLTVL.

This clonotype was recorded at least ten times. J is TRBJ2-1 and V is TRBV20-1; 13 bases align to TRBD2. Germline V CDR1 and CDR2: DFQATT, SNEGSKA (reference sequence). J lost 10 bases, V lost 0 bases, and 9 bases had no gene match. This CDR3 contains 16 residues. In DNA, the CDR3 is TGCAGTGCTAGAGAGTTTACTAGCGGGAGGGCCTGGGAGCAGTTCTTC. Its protein product is CSAREFTSGRAWEQFF.

A note on this clonotype: At one boundary the junction diverges from the germline segment, which might be a read error. The chain uses TRBV5-1 and TRBJ2-5; D is uncertain. CDR1 and CDR2 (germline): SGHRS, YFSETQ. CDR3 length equals 11 residues. The CDR3 loop is CASRDQETQYF. As DNA, the CDR3 is TGCGCCAGCAGAGATCAAGAGACCCAGTATTTC.